The text below deals with one T cell receptor beta chain. This entry comes from a study of blood T cell repertoires in COVID-19. Study-wide context: The origin of the acute and convalescent COVID-19 samples was the United States, Italy and Spain. T cells, B-cell-depleted T cells, or PBMCs provided the cDNA or gDNA that served as material.

Per the original methods: Reference gene primer amplification gave nucleated cell count estimates. The repertoire was sequenced with immunoSEQ multiplex PCR; TCRdb's copy has only in-frame clones and lacks some. The D gene and trimming were derived from the DNA, and the V and J assignments and clone size from that table. The profile shows 28,000 or so clones, around 93% of them singletons. Germline trimming cut 5 bases from V and 3 bases from J; bases unmatched to any gene: 11. Germline assignment: CDR1 MNHEY and CDR2 SMNVEV (reference sequence). This CDR3 contains 17 residues. Sequencing input: peripheral blood. This sequence joins TRBV27 and TRBJ1-5; the match to TRBD1 covers 9 bases. The sequence came from a human donor in a cohort sampled during active COVID-19. The chain's CDR3 is CASSPLSGTGNNQPQHF. The CDR3, as DNA: TGTGCCAGCAGTCCTCTTTCCGGGACAGGGAACAATCAGCCCCAGCATTTT.